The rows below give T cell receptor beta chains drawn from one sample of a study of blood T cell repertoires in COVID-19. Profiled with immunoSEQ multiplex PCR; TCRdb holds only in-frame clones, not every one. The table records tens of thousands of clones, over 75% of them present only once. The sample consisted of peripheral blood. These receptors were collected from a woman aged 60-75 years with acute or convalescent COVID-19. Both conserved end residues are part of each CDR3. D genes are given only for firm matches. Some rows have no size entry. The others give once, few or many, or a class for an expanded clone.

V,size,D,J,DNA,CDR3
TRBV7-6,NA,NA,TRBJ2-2,TGTGCCAGCTCTACGTCGAACACCGGGGAGCTGTTTTTT,CASSTSNTGELFF
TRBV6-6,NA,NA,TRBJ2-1,TGTGCCAGCAGTGACGGACTGCCGTCTCATGAGCAGTTCTTC,CASSDGLPSHEQFF
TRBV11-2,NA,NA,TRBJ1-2,TGTGCCAGCAGCCGTACCATAGCAGGGGACTATGGCTACACCTTC,CASSRTIAGDYGYTF
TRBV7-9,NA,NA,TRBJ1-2,TGTGCCAGCAGCTTAGCGCCCGGGGTGGGGTATGGCTACACCTTC,CASSLAPGVGYGYTF
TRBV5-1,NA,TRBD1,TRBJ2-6,TGCGCCAGCAGCCCGGTGACAGGGGGCATCTCTGGGGCCAACGTCCTGACTTTC,CASSPVTGGISGANVLTF
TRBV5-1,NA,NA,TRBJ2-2,TGCGCCAGCAGTCAGGGCAGCACCGGGGAGCTGTTTTTT,CASSQGSTGELFF
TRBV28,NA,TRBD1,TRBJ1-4,TGTGCCAGCAGTTTTCAAGACAGGGGTGGGGAAAAACTGTTTTTT,CASSFQDRGGEKLFF
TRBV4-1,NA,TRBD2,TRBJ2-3,TGCGCCAGCAGCCAAGAGCACTTCTCTAGCGGACCTAGCACAGATACGCAGTATTTT,CASSQEHFSSGPSTDTQYF
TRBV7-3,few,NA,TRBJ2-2,TGTGCCAGCAGCCCACGGGGTTCGGGGAACACCGGGGAGCTGTTTTTT,CASSPRGSGNTGELFF
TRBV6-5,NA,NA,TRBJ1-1,TGTGCCAGCCGCCGTGGTAGAAACACTGAAGCTTTCTTT,CASRRGRNTEAFF
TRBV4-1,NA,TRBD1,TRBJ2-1,TGCGCCAGCAGCCCGATATTTGAGGGCAGGGGGCAAAACAATGAGCAGTTCTTC,CASSPIFEGRGQNNEQFF
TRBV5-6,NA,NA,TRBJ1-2,TGTGCCAGCAGCTTCCGGGACACTAACTATGGCTACACCTTC,CASSFRDTNYGYTF
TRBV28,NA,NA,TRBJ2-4,TGTGCCAGCAGCGCACCCGGGGTAGCCAAAAACATTCAGTACTTC,CASSAPGVAKNIQYF
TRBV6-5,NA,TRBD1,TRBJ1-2,TGTGCCAGCAGCAAACCGACAGGGGGCTACACCTTC,CASSKPTGGYTF
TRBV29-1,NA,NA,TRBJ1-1,TGCAGCGTTGAACGTCGGTTGAACACTGAAGCTTTCTTT,CSVERRLNTEAFF
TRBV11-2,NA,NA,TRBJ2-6,TGTGCCAGCAGTGGAGTAGGGGTATTCTCTGGGGCCAACGTCCTGACTTTC,CASSGVGVFSGANVLTF
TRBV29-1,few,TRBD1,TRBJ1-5,TGCAGCGTAGCGACCGGGACAGGGATTAATCAGCCCCAGCATTTT,CSVATGTGINQPQHF
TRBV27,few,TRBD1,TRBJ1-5,TGTGCCAGCAGGAGCCCGGGACAGCACTCTTATAGCAATCAGCCCCAGCATTTT,CASRSPGQHSYSNQPQHF
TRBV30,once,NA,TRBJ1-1,TGTGCCTGGACCCAATTGGGAGGGGTGGGCACTGAAGCTTTCTTT,CAWTQLGGVGTEAFF
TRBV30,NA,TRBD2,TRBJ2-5,TGTGCCTGGAGTGTGGGACTAGCGGAAGAGACCCAGTACTTC,CAWSVGLAEETQYF
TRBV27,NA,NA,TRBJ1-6,TGTGCCAGCAGTACAGGTATAGGTTCACCCCTCCACTTT,CASSTGIGSPLHF
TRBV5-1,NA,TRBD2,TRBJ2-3,TGCGCCAGCCGGACTAGCGGGGGAAGCACAGATACGCAGTATTTT,CASRTSGGSTDTQYF
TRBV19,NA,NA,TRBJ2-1,TGTGCCAGTAGCAACCTTCTAACAGGGTACAATGAGCAGTTCTTC,CASSNLLTGYNEQFF
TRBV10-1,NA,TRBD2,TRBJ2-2,TGCGCCAGCAGTCGGGGGGGCACCGGGGAGCTGTTTTTT,CASSRGGTGELFF
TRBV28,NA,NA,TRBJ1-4,TGTGCCAGCAGTTCTTGGACACCAACTAATGAAAAACTGTTTTTT,CASSSWTPTNEKLFF
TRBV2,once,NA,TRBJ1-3,TGTGCCAGCAGTGCTCAACAGGGATCGAGAAACACCATATATTTT,CASSAQQGSRNTIYF
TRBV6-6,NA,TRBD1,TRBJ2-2,TGTGCCAGCGGCCCTGGGACAGGGGGCACCGGGGAGCTGTTTTTT,CASGPGTGGTGELFF
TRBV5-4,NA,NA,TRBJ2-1,TGTGCCAGCAGAGCTTTTGGTTTGCACAATGAGCAGTTCTTC,CASRAFGLHNEQFF
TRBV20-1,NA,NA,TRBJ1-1,TGCAGTGCTAGTCGGGCGGGAGAGACTGAAGCTTTCTTT,CSASRAGETEAFF
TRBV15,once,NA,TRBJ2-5,TGTGCCACCTGTGCAGGGATCCAAGAGACCCAGTACTTC,CATCAGIQETQYF
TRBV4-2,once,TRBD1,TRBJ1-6,TGTGCCAGCAGGAGGGACCCCGGGACAGGCTCCTATAATTCACCCCTCCACTTT,CASRRDPGTGSYNSPLHF
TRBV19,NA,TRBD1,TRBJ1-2,TGTGCCAGTAGTATCGGGACAGGGGGCGACTATGGCTACACCTTC,CASSIGTGGDYGYTF
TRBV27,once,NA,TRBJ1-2,TGTGCCAGCAGTCCACGCCAGGCTAACTATGGCTACACCTTC,CASSPRQANYGYTF
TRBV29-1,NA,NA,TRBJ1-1,TGCAGCGTACAGGGCATGAACACTGAAGCTTTCTTT,CSVQGMNTEAFF
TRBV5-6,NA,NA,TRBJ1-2,TGTGCCAGCAGTTCCGGCGGGGAGTATGGCTACACCTTC,CASSSGGEYGYTF
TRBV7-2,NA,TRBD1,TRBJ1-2,TGTGCCAGCAGCTTAGGGACAGGGGGCTATGGCTACACCTTC,CASSLGTGGYGYTF
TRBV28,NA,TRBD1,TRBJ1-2,TGTGCCAGCGGTAGACAGGGAAACTATGGCTACACCTTC,CASGRQGNYGYTF
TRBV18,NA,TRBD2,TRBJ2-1,TGTGCCAGCTCACCTTTAGCGGGTGAGCAGTTCTTC,CASSPLAGEQFF
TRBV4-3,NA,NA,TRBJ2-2,TGCGCCAGCAGCCAAGATGTCAGCGTTGCCGGGGAGCTGTTTTTT,CASSQDVSVAGELFF
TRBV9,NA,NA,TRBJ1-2,TGTGCCAGCAGCGTGCAGGGCTATGGCTACACCTTC,CASSVQGYGYTF
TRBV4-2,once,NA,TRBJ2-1,TGTGCCAGCAGCCAAGAGTGGGCGGGCGACTACAATGAGCAGTTCTTC,CASSQEWAGDYNEQFF
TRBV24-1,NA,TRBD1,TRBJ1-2,TGTGCCACCAGTGAGACAGGGGGCTCTAAGGGCTACACCTTC,CATSETGGSKGYTF
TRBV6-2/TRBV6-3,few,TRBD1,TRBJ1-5,TGTGCCAGCAGTGACAGGGGTGATCAGCCCCAGCATTTT,CASSDRGDQPQHF
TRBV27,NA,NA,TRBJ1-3,TGTGCCAGCAGTTACTCCTTCTCTGGAAACACCATATATTTT,CASSYSFSGNTIYF
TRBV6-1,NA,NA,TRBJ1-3,TGTGCCAGCAGTGCGATCGGTGGACAAACGAGCTCTGGAAACACCATATATTTT,CASSAIGGQTSSGNTIYF
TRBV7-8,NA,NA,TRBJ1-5,TGTGCCAGCACCCTCGGGGGGTACGATCAGCCCCAGCATTTT,CASTLGGYDQPQHF
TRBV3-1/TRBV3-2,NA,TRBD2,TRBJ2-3,TGTGCCAGCAGCCTTTCTACCCTGGGACTAGCGGGGGGGCAAGGCGGGACAGATACGCAGTATTTT,CASSLSTLGLAGGQGGTDTQYF
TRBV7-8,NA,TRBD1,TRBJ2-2,TGTGCCAGCAGCAAGGACAGGGGGTACACCGGGGAGCTGTTTTTT,CASSKDRGYTGELFF
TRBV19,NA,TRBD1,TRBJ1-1,TGTGCCAGTATTGACAGGGGGCTCACTGAAGCTTTCTTT,CASIDRGLTEAFF
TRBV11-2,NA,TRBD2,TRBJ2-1,TGTGCCAGCAGCTTAGGTGGTAGCGGGAGTATGAATGAGCAGTTCTTC,CASSLGGSGSMNEQFF